These 21 T cell receptor beta chains share one sample of origin, sequenced in a study of technical replicates of blood from a handful of donors. Libraries were prepared by immunoSEQ multiplex PCR; TCRdb keeps only in-frame clonotypes and omits some of them. Of 65,000 to 80,000 clones listed, over 95% are singletons. Sequencing was carried out using T cells isolated from PBMCs. These receptors came from a human donor in good health.

This rearrangement joins TRBV30 to TRBJ1-1; 8 bases align to TRBD1. J was trimmed by 1 base and V by 3 bases; bases with no gene match: 10. The CDR3 consists of 16 residues. Per germline, CDR1 GTSNPN and CDR2 SVGIG (reference sequence). CDR3 coding DNA: TGTGCCTGGAGCAGGCCAGGGACAGGCGGGAACACTGAAGCTTTCTTT. It yields the protein CAWSRPGTGGNTEAFF.

The chain combines TRBV5-6 with TRBJ2-7; possibly TRBD1 for D (6 bases). CDR1 and CDR2 from the germline V gene are SGHDT and YYEEEE. This CDR3 comprises 16 residues. Trimming left V 2 bases short and J 0 bases short, with 15 bases between. The CDR3 protein is CASSLPTGYDSYEQYF. The CDR3 DNA reads as TGTGCCAGCAGCTTACCGACAGGATATGACTCCTACGAGCAGTACTTC.

The rearrangement joins TRBV28 to TRBJ2-3, with a weak D call TRBD1 (6 bases). The CDR3 has 15 residues. Between the trimmed V and J ends, which lost 10 bases and 11 bases, there was a span of 28 bases. Germline V gene sequence: CDR1 MDHEN, CDR2 SYDVKM. The CDR3 is CATAASTGREYGQYF. CDR3 DNA sequence: TGTGCCACCGCCGCATCGACAGGTCGCGAATATGGGCAGTATTTT.

The chain joins TRBV7-6 to TRBJ2-7; TRBD2 matches 7 bases. V was pared by 5 bases and J by 0 bases, with 7 bases of the junction left unmatched. The CDR3 consists of 15 residues. The V gene's germline CDR1 is SGHVS and CDR2 FNYEAQ. DNA for the CDR3: TGTGCCAGCAGCCTGGGCCCTAGCGGCTCCTACGAGCAGTACTTC. Protein: CASSLGPSGSYEQYF.

The chain joins TRBV7-3 to TRBJ1-3; TRBD1 matches 10 bases. CDR1 SGHTA and CDR2 FQGTGA come from the germline V gene. Losses at the gene ends were 5 bases for V and 2 bases for J; bases not matched to a gene: 3. The CDR3 contains 15 residues. The CDR3 nucleotides read TGTGCCAGCAGCCTGACAGGGGGCCCTGGAAACACCATATATTTT. Translating gives CASSLTGGPGNTIYF. Supplemented by reference TRBV7-3 and TRBJ1-3, the full variable domain reads GAGVSQTPSNKVTEKGKYVELRCDPISGHTALYWYRQSLGQGPEFLIYFQGTGAADDSGLPNDRFFAVRPEGSVSTLKIQRTERGDSAVYLCASSLTGGPGNTIYFGEGSWLTVV.

V gene TRBV10-3 combines with J gene TRBJ2-7; 11 positions match TRBD1. This CDR3 contains 12 residues. Trimming took 8 bases from V and 6 from J; bases not matched to a gene: 3. Germline CDR1 reads ENHRY; CDR2 reads SYGVKD. The CDR3 region has the DNA TGTGCCATCCGGGACAGGGGGGCCGAGCAGTACTTC. It yields the protein CAIRDRGAEQYF.

The CDR3 loop is CASSPQREVIRQYF. The CDR3 DNA reads as TGTGCCAGCAGCCCGCAGCGGGAGGTTATTAGGCAGTACTTC. This rearrangement joins TRBV5-6 to TRBJ2-7; 9 bases agree with TRBD2. Per germline, CDR1 SGHDT and CDR2 YYEEEE. V lost 4 bases and J lost 9; bases outside the gene matches: 11. This CDR3 has 14 residues.

J is TRBJ2-7 and V is TRBV7-8; 10 bases agree with TRBD1. The germline V gene encodes CDR1 SGHVS and CDR2 FQNEAQ. The length of the CDR3 is 19 residues. Unmatched junction bases numbered 14, after V lost 1 base and J lost 2 bases. CDR3 sequence reads: CASSLGYAGTGATPYEQYF. The CDR3 DNA is TGTGCCAGCAGCTTAGGGTATGCTGGGACAGGGGCGACCCCCTACGAGCAGTACTTC.

CDR3 sequence (DNA): TGTGCCAGCTCTCGGAGCCTACCGGGACAGGGGATTTGGATAAACACTGAAGCTTTCTTT. Translated, it gives CASSRSLPGQGIWINTEAFF. The chain uses TRBV18 and TRBJ1-1; 10 bases are shared with TRBD1. The CDR3 has 20 residues. V lost 6 bases and J lost 2; bases outside the gene matches: 21. Germline V gene lookup returns CDR1 KGHSH and CDR2 LQKENI.

This rearrangement joins TRBV12-5 to TRBJ2-5, with D uncertain. The CDR3 consists of 11 residues. V was trimmed by 6 bases and J by 4 bases, leaving 6 bases between them. Per the germline V gene, CDR1 is LGHNT and CDR2 is FRNRAP. CDR3 bases: TGTGCTAGTGGAAGCCTAGAGACCCAGTACTTC. Encoded protein: CASGSLETQYF.

The rearrangement joins TRBV12-5 to TRBJ2-2; tentatively, D is TRBD1 (5 bases). In germline, CDR1 is LGHNT, CDR2 FRNRAP. The V gene lost 7 bases and the J gene lost 0 bases, with 12 bases spanning the gap. CDR3 length: 15 residues. The CDR3 bases are TGTGCTAGTGATGCAGGGCAGGCGAACACCGGGGAGCTGTTTTTT. This encodes CASDAGQANTGELFF.

The genes are TRBV28 and TRBJ2-1, with 8 bases identical to TRBD1. CDR1 and CDR2 from the germline V gene are MDHEN and SYDVKM. The CDR3 runs 17 residues. The J segment lost 4 bases and the V segment lost 6 bases, leaving 14 bases of the junction unmatched. DNA for the CDR3: TGTGCCAGCAGGATACCGGGACAGGCTATACGATACAATGAGCAGTTCTTC. Translating it yields CASRIPGQAIRYNEQFF.

The table lists this clone with a count of one. The chain uses TRBV7-9 and TRBJ1-3; D gene uncertain. The germline gives CDR1 SEHNR, CDR2 FQNEAQ (reference sequence). The V end was cut by 2 bases, the J end by 4 bases, with 9 bases between. This CDR3 has 14 residues. CDR3 sequence (DNA): TGTGCCAGCAGCTTAATAATAGAGGGAAACACCATATATTTT. This encodes CASSLIIEGNTIYF.

This rearrangement joins TRBV4-1 to TRBJ2-3, with D maybe TRBD2 (6 bases). CDR3 length equals 14 residues. V shed 4 bases and J shed 4 bases, with 12 bases lying between them. The V gene's germline CDR1 is MGHRA and CDR2 YSYEKL. The CDR3 DNA reads as TGCGCCAGCAGCCGCTGGACTAATTCAGATACGCAGTATTTT. Translated: CASSRWTNSDTQYF.

The rearrangement joins TRBV7-6 to TRBJ2-1, with a weak D call TRBD2 (6 bases). Germline V gene lookup returns CDR1 SGHVS and CDR2 FNYEAQ. The CDR3 extends over 12 amino acids. V gave up 2 bases and J gave up 9 bases, with 8 bases separating them. This CDR3 reads CASSLPGGEQFF. For the CDR3, the DNA is TGTGCCAGCAGCTTACCCGGGGGTGAGCAGTTCTTC.

The CDR3 loop is CASSPIQGAQDEKLFF. CDR3 coding DNA: TGCGCCAGCAGCCCGATACAGGGGGCGCAGGATGAAAAACTGTTTTTT. This chain links TRBV4-1 with TRBJ1-4, with 9 nucleotides matching TRBD1. This CDR3 is built from 16 residues. The ends lost 4 bases at V and 6 bases at J; junction bases unmatched: 9. The germline V gene has CDR1 MGHRA and CDR2 YSYEKL.

This chain joins TRBV29-1 and TRBJ2-7, with a weak D call TRBD2 (6 bases). CDR1 is SQVTM, CDR2 ANQGSEA, per germline. The CDR3 is 13 amino acids. Trimming left V 3 bases short and J 0 bases short, with 9 bases between. The CDR3 nucleotides are TGCAGCGTTGATGACGGGAGCTCCTACGAGCAGTACTTC. Protein product: CSVDDGSSYEQYF.

The chain recombines TRBV7-3 with TRBJ1-2; 8 nucleotides agree with TRBD1. In germline, CDR1 is SGHTA, CDR2 FQGTGA. This CDR3 contains 13 residues. With 5 bases clipped from V and 4 bases from J, the junction kept 3 bases outside the gene matches. The CDR3, as DNA: TGTGCCAGCAGCCCCCAGGGGGCCTATGGCTACACCTTC. This codes for CASSPQGAYGYTF.

In DNA form, the CDR3 reads TGTGCCAGCAGCTTTAGTCTCTCCTACGAGCAGTACTTC. This encodes CASSFSLSYEQYF. The chain has TRBV11-2 and TRBJ2-7; D ambiguous. Trimming took 3 bases from V and 0 from J, leaving 6 bases between them. CDR1 is SGHAT, CDR2 FQNNGV, per germline. This CDR3 has 13 amino acids.

V gene TRBV9 combines with J gene TRBJ1-1; no definite D call. The CDR3 runs to 13 residues. V shed 0 bases and J shed 2 bases, with 5 bases lying between them. The germline V gene encodes CDR1 SGDLS and CDR2 YYNGEE. CDR3 DNA: TGTGCCAGCAGCGTAGACAGAAACACTGAAGCTTTCTTT. Translated, it gives CASSVDRNTEAFF.

The chain links TRBV11-2 to TRBJ2-1; 8 nucleotides agree with TRBD1. J lost 5 bases, V lost 5 bases, and 5 bases had no gene match. This CDR3 has 14 amino acids. Germline V gives CDR1 SGHAT, CDR2 FQNNGV. The CDR3 protein is CASSRTGTDNEQFF. The DNA for the CDR3 is TGTGCCAGCAGCCGGACAGGGACCGACAATGAGCAGTTCTTC.